This T cell receptor (beta chain) comes out of a study of blood T cell repertoires in COVID-19. This table comes from immunoSEQ multiplex PCR, and its TCRdb copy is limited to in-frame clones, with some not included. This table has about 220,000 clones, roughly 75% appearing once. This clone appeared a single time. V was shortened by 3 bases and J by 1 base, with 16 bases between the two germline ends. Germline V gene data show CDR1 as MNHEY and CDR2 as SVGEGT. The CDR3 sequence is 17 residues long. The receptor was isolated from a woman between 70 and 85 years old with acute or convalescent COVID-19. The chain combines TRBV6-2 or TRBV6-3 with TRBJ2-1; TRBD2 is a possible D gene (6 bases). The source material was peripheral blood. Here the CDR3 DNA reads TGTGCCAGCAGTTATTCCACTGTAGCGGTGTCCTACAATGAGCAGTTCTTC. It yields the protein CASSYSTVAVSYNEQFF.